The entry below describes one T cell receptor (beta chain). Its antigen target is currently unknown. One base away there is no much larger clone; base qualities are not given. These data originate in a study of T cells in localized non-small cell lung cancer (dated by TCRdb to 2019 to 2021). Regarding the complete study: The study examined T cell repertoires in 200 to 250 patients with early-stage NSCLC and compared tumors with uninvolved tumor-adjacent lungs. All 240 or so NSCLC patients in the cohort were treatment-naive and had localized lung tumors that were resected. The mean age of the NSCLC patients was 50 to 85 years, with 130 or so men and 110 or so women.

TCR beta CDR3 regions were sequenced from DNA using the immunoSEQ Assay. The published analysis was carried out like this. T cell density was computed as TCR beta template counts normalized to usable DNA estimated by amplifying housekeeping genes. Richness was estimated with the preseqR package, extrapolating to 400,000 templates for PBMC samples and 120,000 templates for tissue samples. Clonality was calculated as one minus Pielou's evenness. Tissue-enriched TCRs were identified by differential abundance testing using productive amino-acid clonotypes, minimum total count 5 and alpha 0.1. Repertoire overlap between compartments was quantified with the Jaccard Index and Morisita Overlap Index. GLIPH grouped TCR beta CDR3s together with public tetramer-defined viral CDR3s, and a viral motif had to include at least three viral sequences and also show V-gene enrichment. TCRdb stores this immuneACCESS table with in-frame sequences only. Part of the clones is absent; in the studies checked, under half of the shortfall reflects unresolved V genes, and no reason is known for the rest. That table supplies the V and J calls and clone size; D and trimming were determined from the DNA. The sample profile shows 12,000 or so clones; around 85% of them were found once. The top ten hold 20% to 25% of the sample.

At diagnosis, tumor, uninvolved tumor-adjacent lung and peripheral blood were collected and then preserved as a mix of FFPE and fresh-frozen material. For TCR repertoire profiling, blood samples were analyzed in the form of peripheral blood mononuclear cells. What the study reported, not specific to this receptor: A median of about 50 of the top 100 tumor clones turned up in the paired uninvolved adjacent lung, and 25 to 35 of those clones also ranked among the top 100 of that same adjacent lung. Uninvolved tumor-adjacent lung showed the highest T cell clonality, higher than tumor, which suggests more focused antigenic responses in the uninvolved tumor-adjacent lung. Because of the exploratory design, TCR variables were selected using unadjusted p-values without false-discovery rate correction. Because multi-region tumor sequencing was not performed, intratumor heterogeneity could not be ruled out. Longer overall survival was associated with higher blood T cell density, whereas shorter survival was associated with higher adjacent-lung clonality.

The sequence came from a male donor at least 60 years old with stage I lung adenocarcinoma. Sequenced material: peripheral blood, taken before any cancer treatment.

The CDR3 protein: CASSWEVAYGYTF. The DNA sequence is given as TGTGCCAGCAGTTGGGAGGTCGCCTATGGCTACACCTTC. The rearranged segments are TRBV28 and TRBJ1-2, with the D gene call left open. Trimming at the junction amounts to 4 bases on V and 4 bases on J, and the germline ends lie 10 bases apart. The germline V gene supplies CDR1 MDHEN and CDR2 SYDVKM. Spanning cysteine to phenylalanine, the CDR3 consists of 13 amino acids. Only CDR3 DNA remains: 39 bases, in frame from the first base.